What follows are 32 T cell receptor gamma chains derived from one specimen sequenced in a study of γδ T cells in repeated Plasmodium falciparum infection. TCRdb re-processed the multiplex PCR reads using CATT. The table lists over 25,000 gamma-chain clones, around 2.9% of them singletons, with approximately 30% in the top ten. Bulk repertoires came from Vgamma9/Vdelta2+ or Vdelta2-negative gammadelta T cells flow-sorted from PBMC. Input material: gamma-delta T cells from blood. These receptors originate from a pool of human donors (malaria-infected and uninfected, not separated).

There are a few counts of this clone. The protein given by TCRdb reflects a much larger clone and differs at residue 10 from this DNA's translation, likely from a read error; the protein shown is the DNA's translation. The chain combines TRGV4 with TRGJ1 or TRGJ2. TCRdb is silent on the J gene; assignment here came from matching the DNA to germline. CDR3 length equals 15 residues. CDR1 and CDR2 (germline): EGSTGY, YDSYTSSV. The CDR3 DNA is TGTGCCACCTGGGATGGGCCTTTGAATTGTTATAAGAAACTCTTT. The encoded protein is CATWDGPLNCYKKLF.

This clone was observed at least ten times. The CDR3, as DNA: TGTGCCTTGTGGGAGCTTAATAAGAAACTCTTT. Translated, it gives CALWELNKKLF. J is TRGJ1 or TRGJ2 and V is TRGV9. Germline values: CDR1 GITISATS, CDR2 ISYDGTV (reference sequence). This CDR3 is 11 amino acids long. The V and J ends lost 3 bases and 8 bases, in that order; junction bases with no gene match: 4.

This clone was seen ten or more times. CDR3 region: CATWDKGGYYYKKLF. CDR3 coding DNA: TGTGCCACCTGGGATAAGGGGGGATATTATTATAAGAAACTCTTT. The rearrangement uses TRGV4 and TRGJ1 or TRGJ2. The V and J ends lost 3 bases and 2 bases, in that order; junction bases with no gene match: 10. Germline CDR1 is EGSTGY and CDR2 is YDSYTSSV. The CDR3 has 15 residues.

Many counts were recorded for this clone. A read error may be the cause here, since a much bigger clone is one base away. The CDR3 DNA reads as TGTGCCACCTGGGATGTACTCCCCAGTAGTGATTGGGTCAAGACGTTT. It encodes CATWDVLPSSDWVKTF. This chain links TRGV4 with TRGJP2. The CDR3 is 16 residues long. Germline V gene lookup returns CDR1 EGSTGY and CDR2 YDSYTSSV.

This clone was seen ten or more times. In nucleotides, the CDR3 is TGTGCCTTGTGGGACTGCCCATCATTGGGTTATAAGAAACTCTTT. It translates to CALWDCPSLGYKKLF. This chain joins TRGV9 and TRGJ1 or TRGJ2. Germline values: CDR1 GITISATS, CDR2 ISYDGTV (reference sequence). Unmatched junction bases numbered 15, after V lost 4 bases and J lost 6 bases. This CDR3 comprises 15 residues.

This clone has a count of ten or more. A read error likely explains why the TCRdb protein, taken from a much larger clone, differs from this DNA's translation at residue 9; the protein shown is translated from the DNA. The CDR3 protein is CALWSPQESGKKIKVF. In nucleotides, the CDR3 is TGTGCCTTGTGGAGCCCCCAAGAGTCGGGCAAAAAAATCAAGGTATTT. V is TRGV9 and J is TRGJP. TCRdb gives no J gene; it was assigned here by matching the DNA to germline. This CDR3 is built from 16 residues. CDR1 is GITISATS and CDR2 is ISYDGTV in the germline V gene (reference sequence).

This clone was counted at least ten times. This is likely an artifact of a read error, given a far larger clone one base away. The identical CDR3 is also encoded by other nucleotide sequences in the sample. This CDR3 is CALWEVQGDKLF. For the CDR3, the DNA is TGTGCCTTGTGGGAGGTGCAGGGTGATAAGCTCTTC. This chain joins TRGV9 and TRGJ1 or TRGJ2. CDR1 and CDR2 (germline): GITISATS, ISYDGTV (reference sequence). The CDR3 runs to 12 residues.

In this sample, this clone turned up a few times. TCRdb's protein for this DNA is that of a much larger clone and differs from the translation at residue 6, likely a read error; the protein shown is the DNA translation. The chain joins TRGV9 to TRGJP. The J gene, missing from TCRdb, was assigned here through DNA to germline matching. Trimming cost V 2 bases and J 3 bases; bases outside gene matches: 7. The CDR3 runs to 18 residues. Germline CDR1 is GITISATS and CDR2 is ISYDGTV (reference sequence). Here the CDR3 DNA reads TGTGCCTTGTGGGAGGCGAACGAGCAAGAGTTGGGCAAAAAAATCAAGGTATTT. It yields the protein CALWEANEQELGKKIKVF.

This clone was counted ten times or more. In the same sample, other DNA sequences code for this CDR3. The CDR3 is CALWEGDKKLF. The CDR3 coding sequence is TGTGCCTTGTGGGAGGGTGATAAGAAACTCTTT. The chain carries TRGV9 and TRGJ1 or TRGJ2. Germline CDR1 reads GITISATS; CDR2 reads ISYDGTV (reference sequence). This CDR3 is built from 11 residues. With 2 bases clipped from V and 8 bases from J, the junction kept 3 bases outside the gene matches.

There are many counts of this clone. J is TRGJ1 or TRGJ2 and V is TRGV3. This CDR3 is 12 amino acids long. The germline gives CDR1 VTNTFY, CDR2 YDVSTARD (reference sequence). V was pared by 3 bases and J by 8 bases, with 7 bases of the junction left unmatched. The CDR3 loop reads CATWDHRDKKLF. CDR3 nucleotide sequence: TGTGCCACCTGGGACCACCGAGATAAGAAACTCTTT.

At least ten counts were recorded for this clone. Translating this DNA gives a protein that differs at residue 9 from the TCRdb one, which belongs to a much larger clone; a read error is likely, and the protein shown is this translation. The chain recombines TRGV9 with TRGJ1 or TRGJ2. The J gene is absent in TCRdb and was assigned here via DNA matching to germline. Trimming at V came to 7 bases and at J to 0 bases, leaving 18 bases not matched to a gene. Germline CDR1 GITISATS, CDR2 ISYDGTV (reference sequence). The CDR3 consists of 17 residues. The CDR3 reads CALCLHNRLPNYYKKLF. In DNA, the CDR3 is TGTGCCTTGTGTCTCCACAACCGACTACCGAATTATTATAAGAAACTCTTT.

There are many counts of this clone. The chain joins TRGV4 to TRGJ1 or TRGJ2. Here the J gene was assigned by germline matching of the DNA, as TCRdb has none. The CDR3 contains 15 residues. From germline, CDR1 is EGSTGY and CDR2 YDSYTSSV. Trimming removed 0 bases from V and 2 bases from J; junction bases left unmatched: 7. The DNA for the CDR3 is TGTGCCACCTGGGATGGGCTGGTCTATTATTATAAGAAACTCTTT. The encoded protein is CATWDGLVYYYKKLF.

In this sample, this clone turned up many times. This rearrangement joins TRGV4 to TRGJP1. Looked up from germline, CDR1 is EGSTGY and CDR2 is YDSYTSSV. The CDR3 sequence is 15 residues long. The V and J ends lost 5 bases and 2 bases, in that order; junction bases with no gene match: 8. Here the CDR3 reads CATWAPNTTGWFKIF. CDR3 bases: TGTGCCACCTGGGCCCCCAACACCACTGGTTGGTTCAAGATATTT.

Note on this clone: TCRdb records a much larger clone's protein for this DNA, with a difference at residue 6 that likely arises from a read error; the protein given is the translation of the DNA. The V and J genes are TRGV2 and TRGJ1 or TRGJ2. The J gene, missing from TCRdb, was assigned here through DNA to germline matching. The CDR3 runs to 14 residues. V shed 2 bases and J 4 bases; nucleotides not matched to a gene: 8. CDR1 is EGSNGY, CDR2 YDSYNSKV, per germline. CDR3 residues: CATWDEPWYYKKLF. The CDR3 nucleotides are TGTGCCACCTGGGACGAGCCGTGGTATTATAAGAAACTCTTT.

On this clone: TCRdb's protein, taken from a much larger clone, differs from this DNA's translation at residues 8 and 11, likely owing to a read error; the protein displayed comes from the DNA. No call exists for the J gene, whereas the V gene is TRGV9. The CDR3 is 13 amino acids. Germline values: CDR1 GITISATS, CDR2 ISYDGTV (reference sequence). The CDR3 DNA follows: TGTGCCTTGTGGGAGACAACTGATTATAAGAGACTCTTT. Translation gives CALWETTDYKRLF.

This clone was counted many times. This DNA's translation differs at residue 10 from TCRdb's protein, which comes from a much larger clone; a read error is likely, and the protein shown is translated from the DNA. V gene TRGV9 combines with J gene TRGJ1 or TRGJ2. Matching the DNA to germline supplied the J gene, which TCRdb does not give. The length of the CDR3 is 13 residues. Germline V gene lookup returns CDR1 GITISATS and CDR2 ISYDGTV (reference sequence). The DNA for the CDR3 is TGTGCCTTGTGGGAGGTGTACTGTTATAGGAAACTCTTT. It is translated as CALWEVYCYRKLF.

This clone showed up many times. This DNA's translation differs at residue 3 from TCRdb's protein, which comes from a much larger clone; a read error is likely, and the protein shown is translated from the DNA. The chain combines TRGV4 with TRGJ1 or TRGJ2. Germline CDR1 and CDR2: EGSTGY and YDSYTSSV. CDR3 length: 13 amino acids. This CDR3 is CAPWDNPIYKKLF. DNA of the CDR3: TGTGCCCCCTGGGATAACCCTATCTATAAGAAACTCTTT.

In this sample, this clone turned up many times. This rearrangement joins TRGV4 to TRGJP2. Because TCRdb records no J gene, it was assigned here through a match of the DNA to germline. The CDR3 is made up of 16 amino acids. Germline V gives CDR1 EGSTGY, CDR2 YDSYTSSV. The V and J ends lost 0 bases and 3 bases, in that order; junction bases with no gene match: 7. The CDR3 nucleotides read TGTGCCACCTGGGATGGGCCGCACGGTAGTGATTGGATCAAGACGTTT. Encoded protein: CATWDGPHGSDWIKTF.

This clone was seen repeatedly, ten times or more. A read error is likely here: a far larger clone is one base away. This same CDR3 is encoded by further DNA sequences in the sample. The chain's CDR3 is CATWDGRLYKKLF. As DNA, the CDR3 is TGTGCCACCTGGGATGGACGGCTTTATAAGAAACTCTTT. V gene TRGV4 combines with J gene TRGJ1 or TRGJ2. The J gene, not given by TCRdb, was assigned here from a germline match of the nucleotide sequence. Germline V CDR1 and CDR2: EGSTGY, YDSYTSSV. V was clipped by 1 base and J by 6 bases; unmatched bases: 6. This CDR3 contains 13 residues.

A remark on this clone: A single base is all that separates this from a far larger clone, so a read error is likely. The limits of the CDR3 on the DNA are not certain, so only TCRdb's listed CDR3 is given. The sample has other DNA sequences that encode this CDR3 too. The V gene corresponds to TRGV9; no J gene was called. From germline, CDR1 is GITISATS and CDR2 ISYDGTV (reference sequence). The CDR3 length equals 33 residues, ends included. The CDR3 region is CALWEVQTIIIRNSLAVEQHLLSQVSIGRIQHF.

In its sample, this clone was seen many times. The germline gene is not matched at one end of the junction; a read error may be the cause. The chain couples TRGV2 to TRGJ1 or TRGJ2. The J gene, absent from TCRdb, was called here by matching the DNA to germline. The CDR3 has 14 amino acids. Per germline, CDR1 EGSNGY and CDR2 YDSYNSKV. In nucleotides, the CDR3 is TGTGCCATCTGGGACGCACGGAATTATTATAAGAAACTCTTT. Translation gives CAIWDARNYYKKLF.

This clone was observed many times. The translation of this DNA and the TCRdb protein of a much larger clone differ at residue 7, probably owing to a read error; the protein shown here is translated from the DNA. This CDR3 reads CALWKGHELGKKIKVF. CDR3 DNA sequence: TGTGCCTTGTGGAAAGGTCATGAGTTGGGCAAAAAAATCAAGGTATTT. The V gene is TRGV9, the J gene TRGJP. The junction had 9 bases not matched to a gene; V was cut back by 6 bases and J by 7 bases. From germline, CDR1 is GITISATS and CDR2 ISYDGTV (reference sequence). The CDR3 is made up of 16 amino acids.

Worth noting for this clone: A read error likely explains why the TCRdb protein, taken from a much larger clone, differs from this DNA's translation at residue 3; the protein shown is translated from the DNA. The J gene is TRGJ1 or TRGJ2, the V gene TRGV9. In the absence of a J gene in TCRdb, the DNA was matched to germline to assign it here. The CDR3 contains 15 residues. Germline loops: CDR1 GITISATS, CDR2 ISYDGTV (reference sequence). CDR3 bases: TGTGCCTCGTGGGAGGTCTCCAGGAATTATTATAAGAAACTCTTT. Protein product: CASWEVSRNYYKKLF.

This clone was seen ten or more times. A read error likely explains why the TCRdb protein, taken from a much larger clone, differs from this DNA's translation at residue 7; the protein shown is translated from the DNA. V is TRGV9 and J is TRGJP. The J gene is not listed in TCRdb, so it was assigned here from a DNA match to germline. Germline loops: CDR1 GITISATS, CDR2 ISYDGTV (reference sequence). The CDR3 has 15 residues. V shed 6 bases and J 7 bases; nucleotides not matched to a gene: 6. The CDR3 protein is CALWSEELGKKIKVF. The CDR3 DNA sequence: TGTGCCTTGTGGTCCGAGGAGTTGGGCAAAAAAATCAAGGTATTT.

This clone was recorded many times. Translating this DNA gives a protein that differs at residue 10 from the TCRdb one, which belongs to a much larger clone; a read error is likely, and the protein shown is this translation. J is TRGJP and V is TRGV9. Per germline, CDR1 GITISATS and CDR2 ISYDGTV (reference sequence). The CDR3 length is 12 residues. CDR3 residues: CALWEVRKIEVF. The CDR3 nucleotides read TGTGCCTTGTGGGAGGTTAGGAAAATCGAGGTATTT.

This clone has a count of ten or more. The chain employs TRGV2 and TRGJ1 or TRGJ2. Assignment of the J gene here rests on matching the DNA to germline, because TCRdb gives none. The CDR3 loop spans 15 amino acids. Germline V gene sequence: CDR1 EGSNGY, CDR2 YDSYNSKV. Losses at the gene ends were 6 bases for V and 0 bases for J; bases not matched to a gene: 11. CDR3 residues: CATWPRGKNYYKKLF. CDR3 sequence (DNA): TGTGCCACCTGGCCCCGAGGGAAGAATTATTATAAGAAACTCTTT.

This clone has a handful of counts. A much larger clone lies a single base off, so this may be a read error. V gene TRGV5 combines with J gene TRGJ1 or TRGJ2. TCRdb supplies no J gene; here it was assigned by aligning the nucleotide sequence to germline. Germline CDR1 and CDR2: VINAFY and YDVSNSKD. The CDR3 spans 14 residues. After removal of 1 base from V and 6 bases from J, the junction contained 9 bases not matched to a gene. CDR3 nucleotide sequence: TGTGCCACCTGGGACAGACCGGAAGGTTATAAGAAACTCTTT. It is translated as CATWDRPEGYKKLF.

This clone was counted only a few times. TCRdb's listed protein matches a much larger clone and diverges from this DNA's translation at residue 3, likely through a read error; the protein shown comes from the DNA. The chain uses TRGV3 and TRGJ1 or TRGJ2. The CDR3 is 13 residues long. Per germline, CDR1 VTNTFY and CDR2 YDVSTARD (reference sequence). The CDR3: CAPWDRLGYKKLF. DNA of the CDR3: TGTGCCCCCTGGGACAGGCTTGGCTATAAGAAACTCTTT.

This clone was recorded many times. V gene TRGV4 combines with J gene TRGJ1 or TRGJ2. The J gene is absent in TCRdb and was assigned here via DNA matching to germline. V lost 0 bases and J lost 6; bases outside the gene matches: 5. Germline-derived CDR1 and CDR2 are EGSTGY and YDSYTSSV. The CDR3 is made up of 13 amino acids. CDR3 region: CATWDGQGYKKLF. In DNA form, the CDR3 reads TGTGCCACCTGGGATGGGCAAGGTTATAAGAAACTCTTT.

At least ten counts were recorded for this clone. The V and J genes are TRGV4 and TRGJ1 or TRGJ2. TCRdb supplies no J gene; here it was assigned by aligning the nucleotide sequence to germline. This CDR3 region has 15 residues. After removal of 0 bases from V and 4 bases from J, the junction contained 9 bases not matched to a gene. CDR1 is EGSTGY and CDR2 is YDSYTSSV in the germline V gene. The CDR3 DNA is TGTGCCACCTGGGATGGGCTTAGGGAATATTATAAGAAACTCTTT. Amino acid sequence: CATWDGLREYYKKLF.

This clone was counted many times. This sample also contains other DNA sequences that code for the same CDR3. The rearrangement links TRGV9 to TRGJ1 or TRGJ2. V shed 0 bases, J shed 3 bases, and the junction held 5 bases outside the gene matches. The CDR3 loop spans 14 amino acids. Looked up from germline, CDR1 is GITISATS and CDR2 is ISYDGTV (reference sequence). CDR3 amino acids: CALWEVPCYYKKLF. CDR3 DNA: TGTGCCTTGTGGGAGGTGCCCTGTTATTATAAGAAACTCTTT.

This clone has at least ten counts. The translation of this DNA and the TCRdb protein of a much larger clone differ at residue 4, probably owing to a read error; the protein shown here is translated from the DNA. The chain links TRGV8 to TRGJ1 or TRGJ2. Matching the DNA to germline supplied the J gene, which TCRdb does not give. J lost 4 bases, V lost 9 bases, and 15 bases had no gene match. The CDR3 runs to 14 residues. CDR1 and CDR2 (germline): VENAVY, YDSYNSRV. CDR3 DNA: TGTGCCACCCGGGTTCTGCGGGTCTATTATAAGAAACTCTTT. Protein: CATRVLRVYYKKLF.